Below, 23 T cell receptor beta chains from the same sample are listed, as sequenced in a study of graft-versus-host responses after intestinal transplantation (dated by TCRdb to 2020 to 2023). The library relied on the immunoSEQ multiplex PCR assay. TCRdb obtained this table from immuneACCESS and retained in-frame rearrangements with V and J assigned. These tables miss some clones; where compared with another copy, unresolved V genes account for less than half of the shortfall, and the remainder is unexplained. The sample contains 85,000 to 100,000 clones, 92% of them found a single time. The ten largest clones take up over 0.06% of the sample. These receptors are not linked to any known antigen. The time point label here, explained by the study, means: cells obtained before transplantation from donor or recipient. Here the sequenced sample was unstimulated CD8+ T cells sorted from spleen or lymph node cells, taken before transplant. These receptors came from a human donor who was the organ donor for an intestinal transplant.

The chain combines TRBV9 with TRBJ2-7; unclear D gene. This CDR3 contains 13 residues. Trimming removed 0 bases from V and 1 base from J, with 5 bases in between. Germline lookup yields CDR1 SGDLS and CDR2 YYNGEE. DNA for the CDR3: TGTGCCAGCAGCGTAGCCCAGTCCTACGAGCAGTACTTC. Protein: CASSVAQSYEQYF.

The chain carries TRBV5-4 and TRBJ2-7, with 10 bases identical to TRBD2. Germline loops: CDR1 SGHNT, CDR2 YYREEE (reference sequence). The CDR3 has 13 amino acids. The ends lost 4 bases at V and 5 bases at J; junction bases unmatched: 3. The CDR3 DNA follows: TGTGCCAGCAGCCCGGGACTAGCGAACGAGCAGTACTTC. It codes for CASSPGLANEQYF.

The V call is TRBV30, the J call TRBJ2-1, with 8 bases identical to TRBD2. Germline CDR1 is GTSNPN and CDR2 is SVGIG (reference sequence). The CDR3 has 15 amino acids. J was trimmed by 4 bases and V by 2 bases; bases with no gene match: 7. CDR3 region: CAWSLAAGGYNEQFF. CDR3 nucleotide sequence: TGTGCCTGGAGTCTGGCCGCGGGAGGATACAATGAGCAGTTCTTC.

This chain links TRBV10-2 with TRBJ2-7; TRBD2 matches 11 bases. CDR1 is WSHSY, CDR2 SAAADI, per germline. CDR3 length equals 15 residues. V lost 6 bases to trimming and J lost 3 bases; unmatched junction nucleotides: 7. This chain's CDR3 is CASSPGTSGIYEQYF. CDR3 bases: TGCGCCAGCAGCCCCGGGACTAGCGGCATCTACGAGCAGTACTTC.

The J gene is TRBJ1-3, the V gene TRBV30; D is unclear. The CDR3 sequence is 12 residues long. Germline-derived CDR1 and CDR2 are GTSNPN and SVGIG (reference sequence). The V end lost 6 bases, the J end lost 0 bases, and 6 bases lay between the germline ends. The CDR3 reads CACGGSGNTIYF. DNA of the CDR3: TGTGCCTGTGGCGGCTCTGGAAACACCATATATTTT. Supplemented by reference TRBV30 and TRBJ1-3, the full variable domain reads SQTIHQWPATLVQPVGSPLSLECTVEGTSNPNLYWYRQAAGRGLQLLFYSVGIGQISSEVPQNLSASRPQDRQFILSSKKLLLSDSGFYLCACGGSGNTIYFGEGSWLTVV.

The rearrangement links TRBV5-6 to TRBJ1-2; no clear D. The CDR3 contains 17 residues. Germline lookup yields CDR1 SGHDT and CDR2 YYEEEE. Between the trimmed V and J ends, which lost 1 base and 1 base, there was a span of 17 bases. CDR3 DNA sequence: TGTGCCAGCAGCTTGTCTGCGACGGGAAAAGATAACTATGGCTACACCTTC. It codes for CASSLSATGKDNYGYTF.

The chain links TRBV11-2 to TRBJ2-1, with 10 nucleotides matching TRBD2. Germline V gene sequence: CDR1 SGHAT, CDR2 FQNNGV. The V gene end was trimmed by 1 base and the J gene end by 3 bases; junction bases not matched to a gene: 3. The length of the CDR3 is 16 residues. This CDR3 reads CASSLGRTSGYNEQFF. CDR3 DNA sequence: TGTGCCAGCAGCTTAGGGAGGACTAGCGGCTACAATGAGCAGTTCTTC.

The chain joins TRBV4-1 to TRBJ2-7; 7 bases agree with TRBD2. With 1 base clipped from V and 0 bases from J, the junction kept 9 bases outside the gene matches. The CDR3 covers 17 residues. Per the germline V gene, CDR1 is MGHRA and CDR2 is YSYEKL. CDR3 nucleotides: TGCGCCAGCAGCCAAGGGGGGGGTTTTCCAGTCTCCTACGAGCAGTACTTC. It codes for CASSQGGGFPVSYEQYF.

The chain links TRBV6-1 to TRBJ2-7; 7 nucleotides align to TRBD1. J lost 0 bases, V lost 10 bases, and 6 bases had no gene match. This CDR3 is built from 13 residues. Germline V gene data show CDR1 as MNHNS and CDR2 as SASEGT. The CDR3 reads CATEDRDSYEQYF. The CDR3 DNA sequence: TGTGCCACCGAAGACAGGGACTCCTACGAGCAGTACTTC.

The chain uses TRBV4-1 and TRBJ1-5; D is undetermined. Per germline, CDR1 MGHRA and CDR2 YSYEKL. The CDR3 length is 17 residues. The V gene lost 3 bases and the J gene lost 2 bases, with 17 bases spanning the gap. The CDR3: CASSQAPQAFGNQPQHF. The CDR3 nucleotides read TGCGCCAGCAGCCAGGCGCCCCAGGCGTTCGGCAATCAGCCCCAGCATTTT.

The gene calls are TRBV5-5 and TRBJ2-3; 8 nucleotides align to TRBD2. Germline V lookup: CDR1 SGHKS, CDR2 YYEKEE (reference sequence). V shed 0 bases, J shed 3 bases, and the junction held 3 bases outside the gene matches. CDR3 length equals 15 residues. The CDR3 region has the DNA TGTGCCAGCAGCTTGGTAGCGGGGATGACAGATACGCAGTATTTT. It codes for CASSLVAGMTDTQYF.

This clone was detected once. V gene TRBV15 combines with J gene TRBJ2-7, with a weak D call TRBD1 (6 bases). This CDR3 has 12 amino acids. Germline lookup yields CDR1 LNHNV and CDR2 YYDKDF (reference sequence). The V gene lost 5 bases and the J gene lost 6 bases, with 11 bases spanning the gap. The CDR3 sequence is CATSVTGTEQYF. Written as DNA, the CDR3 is TGTGCCACCAGCGTCACAGGGACCGAGCAGTACTTC.

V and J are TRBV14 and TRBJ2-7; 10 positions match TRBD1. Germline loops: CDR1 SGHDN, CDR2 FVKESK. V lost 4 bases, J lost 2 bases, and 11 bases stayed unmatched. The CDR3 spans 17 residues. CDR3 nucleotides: TGTGCCAGCAGCCTTTCCGGGACAGGGGCCGGACCCTACGAGCAGTACTTC. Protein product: CASSLSGTGAGPYEQYF.

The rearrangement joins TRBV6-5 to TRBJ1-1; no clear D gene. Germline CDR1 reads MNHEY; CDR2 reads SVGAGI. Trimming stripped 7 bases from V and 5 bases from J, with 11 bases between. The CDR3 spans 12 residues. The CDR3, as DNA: TGTGCCAGCAATCTTGACAAGACTGAAGCTTTCTTT. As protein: CASNLDKTEAFF.

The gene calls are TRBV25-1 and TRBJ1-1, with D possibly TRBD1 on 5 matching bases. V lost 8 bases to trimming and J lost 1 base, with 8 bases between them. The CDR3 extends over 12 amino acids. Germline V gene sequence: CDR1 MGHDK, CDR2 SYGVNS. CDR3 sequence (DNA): TGTGCCAGCTCGGGGGGGAACACTGAAGCTTTCTTT. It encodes CASSGGNTEAFF.

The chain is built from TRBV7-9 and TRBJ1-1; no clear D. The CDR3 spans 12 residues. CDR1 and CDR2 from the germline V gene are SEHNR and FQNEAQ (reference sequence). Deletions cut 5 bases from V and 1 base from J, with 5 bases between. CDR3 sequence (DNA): TGTGCCAGCAGCCATCAGAACACTGAAGCTTTCTTT. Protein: CASSHQNTEAFF.

The CDR3 here is CASSQLGTSGTNEQFF. For the CDR3, the DNA is TGTGCCAGCAGTCAACTCGGGACTAGCGGGACCAATGAGCAGTTCTTC. The chain recombines TRBV27 with TRBJ2-1; 13 nucleotides align to TRBD2. CDR3 length equals 16 residues. Germline values: CDR1 MNHEY, CDR2 SMNVEV (reference sequence). The J segment lost 6 bases and the V segment lost 5 bases, leaving 7 bases of the junction unmatched.

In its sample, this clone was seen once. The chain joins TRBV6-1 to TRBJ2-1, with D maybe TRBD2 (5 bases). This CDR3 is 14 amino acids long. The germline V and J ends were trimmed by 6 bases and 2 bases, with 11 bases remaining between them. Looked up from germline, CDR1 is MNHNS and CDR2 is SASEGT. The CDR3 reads CASRQQTTYNEQFF. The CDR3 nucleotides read TGTGCCAGCAGGCAGCAGACTACCTACAATGAGCAGTTCTTC.

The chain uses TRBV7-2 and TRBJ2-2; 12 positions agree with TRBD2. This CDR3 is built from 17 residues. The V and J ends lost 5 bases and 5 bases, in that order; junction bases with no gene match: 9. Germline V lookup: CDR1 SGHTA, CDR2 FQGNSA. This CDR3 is CASSPMRTSGATGELFF. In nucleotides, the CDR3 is TGTGCCAGCAGCCCAATGAGGACTAGCGGGGCTACCGGGGAGCTGTTTTTT.

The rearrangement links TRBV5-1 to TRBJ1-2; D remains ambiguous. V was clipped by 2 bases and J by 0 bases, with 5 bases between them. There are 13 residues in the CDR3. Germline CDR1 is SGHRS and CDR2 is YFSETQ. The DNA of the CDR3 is TGCGCCAGCAGCTTTCCCGCTAACTATGGCTACACCTTC. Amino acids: CASSFPANYGYTF.

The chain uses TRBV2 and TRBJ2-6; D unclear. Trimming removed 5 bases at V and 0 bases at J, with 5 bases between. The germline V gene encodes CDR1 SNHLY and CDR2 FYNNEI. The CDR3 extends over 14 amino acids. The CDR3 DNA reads TGTGCCAGCAGTCAGGTCTCTGGGGCCAACGTCCTGACTTTC. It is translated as CASSQVSGANVLTF.

The CDR3 is CASSELGRGQPQHF. CDR3 DNA sequence: TGTGCCAGCAGTGAATTGGGTAGGGGTCAGCCCCAGCATTTT. The V gene is TRBV25-1, the J gene TRBJ1-5, with D perhaps TRBD1 (5 bases). Trimming cost V 1 base and J 6 bases, with 10 bases left between them. Germline V gene lookup returns CDR1 MGHDK and CDR2 SYGVNS. The CDR3 loop spans 14 amino acids. Full variable domain (outside the CDR3, taken from reference TRBV25-1 and TRBJ1-5): EADIYQTPRYLVIGTGKKITLECSQTMGHDKMYWYQQDPGMELHLIHYSYGVNSTEKGDLSSESTVSRIRTEHFPLTLESARPSHTSQYLCASSELGRGQPQHFGDGTRLSIL.

CDR3 loop: CASSIGFRGFEQYF. In nucleotides, the CDR3 is TGTGCCAGTAGTATAGGTTTTCGGGGTTTCGAGCAGTACTTC. This chain connects TRBV19 to TRBJ2-7, with a weak D call TRBD2 (5 bases). The CDR3 covers 14 residues. Trimming shortened V by 1 base and J by 6 bases, and 13 bases separated the two germline ends. Germline V gene lookup returns CDR1 LNHDA and CDR2 SQIVND (reference sequence). The full variable domain, completed using reference TRBV19 and TRBJ2-7, is DGGITQSPKYLFRKEGQNVTLSCEQNLNHDAMYWYRQDPGQGLRLIYYSQIVNDFQKGDIAEGYSVSREKKESFPLTVTSAQKNPTAFYLCASSIGFRGFEQYFGPGTRLTVT.